Below, 29 T cell receptor beta chains from the same sample are listed, as sequenced in a study of blood T cell repertoires in COVID-19. The table came from immunoSEQ multiplex PCR; TCRdb's copy has only in-frame clones and leaves some out. Among about 260,000 clones, 83% were seen once, and the ten largest hold 7.5% to 10%. Sequencing was carried out using peripheral blood. These receptors were collected from a woman in her fifties or sixties who had recovered from COVID-19.

The table lists this clone with many counts. This chain uses TRBV27 with TRBJ2-1; 10 bases are a match to TRBD2. The CDR3 is 17 amino acids. J gave up 8 bases and V 1 base, and 11 bases lay outside the gene matches. Germline loops: CDR1 MNHEY, CDR2 SMNVEV (reference sequence). The CDR3 spells CASSLWASGGIEDEQFF. CDR3 nucleotides: TGTGCCAGCAGTTTATGGGCTAGCGGGGGAATTGAGGATGAGCAGTTCTTC.

This sequence joins TRBV6-2 or TRBV6-3 and TRBJ1-1; maybe TRBD1 (5 bases). From germline, CDR1 is MNHEY and CDR2 SVGEGT. V was trimmed by 3 bases and J by 5 bases, leaving 16 bases between them. This CDR3 is built from 15 residues. The DNA of the CDR3 is TGTGCCAGCAGTTATCTTAGGGCGGGGGAGACTGAAGCTTTCTTT. Its translation is CASSYLRAGETEAFF.

V gene TRBV5-1 combines with J gene TRBJ1-2; TRBD1 might be the D (6 bases). The CDR3 covers 15 residues. V gave up 2 bases and J gave up 0 bases, with 11 bases separating them. Germline loops: CDR1 SGHRS, CDR2 YFSETQ. In DNA form, the CDR3 reads TGCGCCAGCAGCTTTCGACAGGCACCTAACTATGGCTACACCTTC. This gives the protein CASSFRQAPNYGYTF.

The chain carries TRBV27 and TRBJ1-2; 7 bases are a match to TRBD1. V trimming: 6 bases; J trimming: 4 bases; junction bases outside the gene matches: 8. This CDR3 comprises 14 residues. Germline lookup yields CDR1 MNHEY and CDR2 SMNVEV (reference sequence). The CDR3 region has the DNA TGTGCCAGCAGCCCTAAGGGGGCAGTCTATGGCTACACCTTC. Protein product: CASSPKGAVYGYTF.

The rearrangement uses TRBV5-1 and TRBJ1-3, with TRBD1 matching over 7 bases. With 7 bases clipped from V and 2 bases from J, the junction kept 9 bases outside the gene matches. The CDR3 spans 15 residues. Looked up from germline, CDR1 is SGHRS and CDR2 is YFSETQ. The CDR3 sequence is CASGTGAKTGNTIYF. Here the CDR3 DNA reads TGCGCCAGCGGAACAGGGGCAAAGACTGGAAACACCATATATTTT.

The chain carries TRBV30 and TRBJ2-4; D remains ambiguous. The CDR3 loop spans 15 amino acids. V dropped 2 bases and J dropped 2 bases, with 13 bases sitting between them. Germline assignment: CDR1 GTSNPN and CDR2 SVGIG (reference sequence). The CDR3 DNA follows: TGTGCCTGGAGTTTAATGGGCACAACCAAAAACATTCAGTACTTC. The encoded protein is CAWSLMGTTKNIQYF.

The rearrangement links TRBV19 to TRBJ1-1; D gene unclear. The CDR3 runs to 17 residues. Per germline, CDR1 LNHDA and CDR2 SQIVND (reference sequence). Trimming removed 5 bases from V and 6 bases from J, with 25 bases in between. The DNA of the CDR3 is TGTGCCAGTAGTTTCCGGCCCTTCTCCAGACCGGCGGCTGAAGCTTTCTTT. Translating gives CASSFRPFSRPAAEAFF.

J is TRBJ2-7 and V is TRBV6-2 or TRBV6-3, with 7 positions matching TRBD2. The CDR3 covers 16 residues. Germline V gene lookup returns CDR1 MNHEY and CDR2 SVGEGT. J lost 5 bases, V lost 6 bases, and 16 bases had no gene match. The CDR3 nucleotides read TGTGCCAGCAGCCCCCTTCTGGGAGGGAGATCCCACGAGCAGTACTTC. Amino acid sequence: CASSPLLGGRSHEQYF.

V is TRBV5-1 and J is TRBJ2-1; 9 nucleotides line up with TRBD2. Germline V gene lookup returns CDR1 SGHRS and CDR2 YFSETQ. The CDR3 consists of 15 residues. The trim removed 0 bases at V and 7 bases at J, leaving 5 bases unmatched. CDR3 sequence: CASSLASGVGNEQFF. CDR3 in DNA: TGCGCCAGCAGCTTGGCTAGCGGGGTGGGTAATGAGCAGTTCTTC. The full variable domain, completed using reference TRBV5-1 and TRBJ2-1, is KAGVTQTPRYLIKTRGQQVTLSCSPISGHRSVSWYQQTPGQGLQFLFEYFSETQRNKGNFPGRFSGRQFSNSRSEMNVSTLELGDSALYLCASSLASGVGNEQFFGPGTRLTVL.

J is TRBJ2-5 and V is TRBV19; a possible D gene is TRBD2 (5 bases). Trimming left V 5 bases short and J 1 base short, with 11 bases between. This CDR3 has 14 residues. Germline V gene data show CDR1 as LNHDA and CDR2 as SQIVND (reference sequence). The CDR3 here is CASSPSGGQETQYF. CDR3 DNA: TGTGCCAGTAGTCCAAGCGGAGGCCAAGAGACCCAGTACTTC.

This sequence joins TRBV6-2 or TRBV6-3 and TRBJ2-1; no clear D. Germline V lookup: CDR1 MNHEY, CDR2 SVGEGT. V lost 6 bases, J lost 2 bases, and 14 bases lay in between. This CDR3 has 15 amino acids. The chain's CDR3 is CASSYSEVAYNEQFF. DNA of the CDR3: TGTGCCAGCAGCTATTCAGAGGTTGCCTACAATGAGCAGTTCTTC.

CDR3 sequence reads: CASSFSWGAGELFF. Here the CDR3 DNA reads TGTGCCAGCAGCTTTTCGTGGGGGGCCGGGGAGCTGTTTTTT. The chain combines TRBV7-7 with TRBJ2-2; D perhaps matches TRBD2 (6 bases). Germline CDR1 SSHAT, CDR2 FNYEAQ (reference sequence). Trimming took off 3 bases at V and 6 bases at J, with 11 bases between the two ends. CDR3 length: 14 residues.

The genes are TRBV5-1 and TRBJ2-7; TRBD2 matches at 7 bases. V shed 4 bases and J 1 base; nucleotides not matched to a gene: 2. Germline CDR1 SGHRS, CDR2 YFSETQ. The CDR3 is 13 amino acids. The CDR3 bases are TGCGCCAGCAGCATCGGGGGGTCCTACGAGCAGTACTTC. It translates to CASSIGGSYEQYF.

The chain carries TRBV28 and TRBJ2-1; no reliable D call. V was trimmed by 10 bases and J by 3 bases, leaving 19 bases between them. Germline loops: CDR1 MDHEN, CDR2 SYDVKM. CDR3 length: 15 residues. In nucleotides, the CDR3 is TGTGCCACCACCGACTTCAACCCTGTCTACAATGAGCAGTTCTTC. It codes for CATTDFNPVYNEQFF.

V gene TRBV27 combines with J gene TRBJ2-7; 11 nucleotides match TRBD2. The V segment lost 6 bases and the J segment 7 bases; nucleotides outside the gene matches: 5. The CDR3 runs 13 residues. CDR1 MNHEY and CDR2 SMNVEV come from the germline V gene (reference sequence). The CDR3 region has the DNA TGTGCCAGCAGACTAGCGGGAGCTTGGGAGCAGTACTTC. Amino acids: CASRLAGAWEQYF.

CDR3 bases: TGTGCCTGGAAACTAGCGGGAGCGGTCCAAGAGACCCAGTACTTC. Protein sequence: CAWKLAGAVQETQYF. The chain joins TRBV30 to TRBJ2-5, with TRBD2 matching over 11 bases. Looked up from germline, CDR1 is GTSNPN and CDR2 is SVGIG (reference sequence). The CDR3 extends over 15 amino acids. V shed 4 bases and J 1 base; nucleotides not matched to a gene: 5.

This clone occurred a few times. The chain carries TRBV7-2 and TRBJ1-5; no reliable D call. V was trimmed by 3 bases and J by 5 bases, leaving 11 bases between them. The CDR3 sequence is 14 residues long. Germline V CDR1 and CDR2: SGHTA, FQGNSA. The CDR3 DNA is TGTGCCAGCAGCTTTGCTTCCCGGGATCAGCCCCAGCATTTT. This encodes CASSFASRDQPQHF.

V and J are TRBV27 and TRBJ2-1, with TRBD2 identical over 11 bases. The CDR3 contains 16 residues. The germline V gene encodes CDR1 MNHEY and CDR2 SMNVEV (reference sequence). Germline trimming cut 2 bases from V and 6 bases from J; bases unmatched to any gene: 6. CDR3 protein: CASSLRLAGPGNEQFF. The CDR3 nucleotides read TGTGCCAGCAGTTTAAGACTAGCGGGGCCGGGCAATGAGCAGTTCTTC.

The chain combines TRBV4-1 with TRBJ2-5; 12 bases are a match to TRBD2. The germline V gene encodes CDR1 MGHRA and CDR2 YSYEKL. V shed 1 base and J 1 base; nucleotides not matched to a gene: 7. This CDR3 contains 18 residues. CDR3 amino acids: CASSQVLGTSGSQETQYF. CDR3 sequence (DNA): TGCGCCAGCAGCCAAGTGCTCGGGACTAGCGGGTCCCAAGAGACCCAGTACTTC.

The chain has TRBV7-9 and TRBJ1-2, with 7 bases aligning to TRBD1. Germline CDR1 is SEHNR and CDR2 is FQNEAQ (reference sequence). Trimming at V came to 5 bases and at J to 4 bases, leaving 10 bases not matched to a gene. The CDR3 has 15 amino acids. The CDR3 spells CASSLGLDRIYGYTF. The CDR3 nucleotides read TGTGCCAGCAGCCTCGGCCTGGACAGGATCTATGGCTACACCTTC.

Note on this clone: In the same sample, other DNA sequences code for this CDR3. The chain employs TRBV27 and TRBJ2-5; TRBD1 aligns across 10 bases. This CDR3 has 14 residues. In germline, CDR1 is MNHEY, CDR2 SMNVEV (reference sequence). V gave up 3 bases and J gave up 2 bases; unmatched junction bases: 0. In nucleotides, the CDR3 is TGTGCCAGCAGTTTGGACAGGGGGCAAGAGACCCAGTACTTC. Its translation: CASSLDRGQETQYF.

The gene calls are TRBV15 and TRBJ2-4, with D tentatively TRBD1 (5 bases). The CDR3 runs to 14 residues. Trimming shortened V by 6 bases and J by 0 bases, and 9 bases separated the two germline ends. Germline CDR1 LNHNV, CDR2 YYDKDF (reference sequence). CDR3 loop: CATSTGQAKNIQYF. The CDR3 DNA is TGTGCCACCAGTACAGGCCAAGCCAAAAACATTCAGTACTTC.

V and J are TRBV9 and TRBJ2-3; 7 positions agree with TRBD1. The trim removed 3 bases at V and 6 bases at J, leaving 10 bases unmatched. Germline CDR1 SGDLS, CDR2 YYNGEE. The CDR3 is 15 residues long. The CDR3 here is CASSAWTGGWDTQYF. Written as DNA, the CDR3 is TGTGCCAGCAGCGCTTGGACAGGTGGGTGGGATACGCAGTATTTT.

The chain carries TRBV6-5 and TRBJ1-5; weak D call: TRBD1 (5 bases). Germline CDR1 MNHEY, CDR2 SVGAGI. The CDR3 has 15 amino acids. V lost 0 bases and J lost 7, with 13 bases in between. The CDR3 loop reads CASSYSGGIGQPQHF. For the CDR3, the DNA is TGTGCCAGCAGTTACTCGGGGGGAATTGGACAGCCCCAGCATTTT.

V and J are TRBV21-1 and TRBJ2-7; the tabulated D call, TRBD1, remains unverified against the DNA. TRBV21-1 has pseudogene status. The CDR3 totals 11 residues. This CDR3 is CASSEGDEQYF. In DNA form, the CDR3 reads TGTGCCAGCAGCGAGGGGGACGAGCAGTACTTC.

In DNA, the CDR3 is TGTGCCAGTGGGGGACAGGCGAATCAGCCCCAGCATTTT. Residues: CASGGQANQPQHF. This rearrangement joins TRBV19 to TRBJ1-5, with 8 bases lining up with TRBD1. After removal of 8 bases from V and 4 bases from J, the junction contained 4 bases not matched to a gene. From germline, CDR1 is LNHDA and CDR2 SQIVND (reference sequence). The CDR3 sequence is 13 residues long.

This sequence joins TRBV5-1 and TRBJ1-6, with a weak D call TRBD1 (6 bases). The CDR3 has 14 amino acids. Germline CDR1 SGHRS, CDR2 YFSETQ. Trimming pared 4 bases from V and 10 bases from J, leaving 15 bases between. CDR3 residues: CASSEPGGGSPLHF. The CDR3 DNA reads as TGCGCCAGCAGCGAACCGGGGGGCGGCTCACCCCTCCACTTT.

Only one count was recorded for this clone. The V and J genes are TRBV27 and TRBJ2-7; TRBD1 aligns across 10 bases. The CDR3 is made up of 17 amino acids. Trimming cost V 0 bases and J 2 bases; bases outside gene matches: 7. Looked up from germline, CDR1 is MNHEY and CDR2 is SMNVEV (reference sequence). This CDR3 reads CASSLSPGQGVTYEQYF. DNA of the CDR3: TGTGCCAGCAGTTTATCCCCCGGACAGGGGGTTACCTACGAGCAGTACTTC.

The chain employs TRBV7-9 and TRBJ2-1; TRBD2 aligns across 8 bases. This CDR3 region has 15 residues. The J segment lost 3 bases and the V segment lost 6 bases, leaving 7 bases of the junction unmatched. Germline loops: CDR1 SEHNR, CDR2 FQNEAQ (reference sequence). Written as DNA, the CDR3 is TGTGCCAGCAGACCCGGGGGGGGCATCTACAATGAGCAGTTCTTC. Amino acid sequence: CASRPGGGIYNEQFF.